Listed here is a single T cell receptor beta chain. Antigen specificity is unknown. The sample belongs to a study of lymphopenia after photon versus proton radiotherapy. Germline assignment: CDR1 SGHVS and CDR2 FQNEAQ. The CDR3 is 15 residues long. V lost 6 bases and J lost 0, with 14 bases in between. Overall study findings and caveats: Post-nadir diversity loss with photons came from oligoclonal expansion, particularly CD8+ Temra cells.

Assay: immunoSEQ multiplex PCR; the TCRdb copy retains only in-frame clones and omits some. The sample has around 29,000 clones, 94% seen once. The chain carries TRBV7-8 and TRBJ1-1; D not resolved. Sequencing used peripheral blood, obtained from a patient treated with photon-based radiotherapy. This receptor was taken from a woman in her forties or fifties with cholangiocarcinoma. CDR3 region: CASSSRRFMNTEAFF. CDR3 DNA: TGTGCCAGCAGTTCCCGACGGTTCATGAACACTGAAGCTTTCTTT.